Below, 19 T cell receptor beta chains from the same sample are listed, as sequenced in a study of cytomegalovirus exposure and HLA in healthy donors. In the PCR, 60 Vbeta and 13 Jbeta primers were used. Clones were read by immunoSEQ multiplex PCR, and TCRdb kept only the in-frame ones, dropping some. The data show about 130,000 clones, with more than 80% seen just once and over 2.5% held by the top ten. Sequencing input: PBMCs. The source is a male donor in good health and CMV-seronegative.

There are a few counts of this clone. The chain links TRBV7-6 to TRBJ2-5, with 12 bases that match TRBD2. The CDR3 consists of 17 residues. V shed 1 base, J shed 1 base, and the junction held 4 bases outside the gene matches. Per germline, CDR1 SGHVS and CDR2 FNYEAQ. The CDR3 nucleotides are TGTGCCAGCAGCTTAGAGGCTAGCGGGGGGGCCCAAGAGACCCAGTACTTC. As protein: CASSLEASGGAQETQYF.

In this sample, this clone turned up once. The rearrangement joins TRBV5-1 to TRBJ2-2; 15 bases fit TRBD2. The CDR3 extends over 19 amino acids. The V segment lost 0 bases and the J segment 7 bases; nucleotides outside the gene matches: 10. Germline CDR1 and CDR2: SGHRS and YFSETQ. CDR3 nucleotides: TGCGCCAGCAGCTTGGACAGGACTAGCGGGAGGGCCTCTGGCGGGGAGCTGTTTTTT. Protein sequence: CASSLDRTSGRASGGELFF.

The chain combines TRBV10-3 with TRBJ2-3, with D perhaps TRBD2 (5 bases). The CDR3 contains 12 residues. Trimming stripped 5 bases from V and 6 bases from J, with 9 bases between. Germline-derived CDR1 and CDR2 are ENHRY and SYGVKD. CDR3 nucleotides: TGTGCCATCAGTACGGGGTCGGATACGCAGTATTTT. This encodes CAISTGSDTQYF.

This clone appeared a few times. CDR3 DNA: TGTGCCAGCAGCCACGCCCGACAGGGGGATGAGGCCTACGAGCAGTACTTC. It yields the protein CASSHARQGDEAYEQYF. This rearrangement joins TRBV5-6 to TRBJ2-7; 9 nucleotides agree with TRBD1. The V gene end was trimmed by 4 bases and the J gene end by 2 bases; junction bases not matched to a gene: 13. Germline CDR1 is SGHDT and CDR2 is YYEEEE. This CDR3 comprises 17 residues.

The chain joins TRBV6-5 to TRBJ1-5, with TRBD1 identical over 7 bases. The CDR3 loop spans 13 amino acids. Trimming cost V 6 bases and J 7 bases; bases outside gene matches: 6. Germline V lookup: CDR1 MNHEY, CDR2 SVGAGI. For the CDR3, the DNA is TGTGCCAGCAGGGCCACAGGGGACCAGCCCCAGCATTTT. It specifies CASRATGDQPQHF.

The rearrangement links TRBV5-1 to TRBJ2-7; 8 nucleotides match TRBD2. This CDR3 contains 16 residues. The V segment lost 0 bases and the J segment 0 bases; nucleotides outside the gene matches: 5. From germline, CDR1 is SGHRS and CDR2 YFSETQ. The CDR3 coding sequence is TGCGCCAGCAGCTTGGAAACTAGCGGACCCTCCTACGAGCAGTACTTC. Translating it yields CASSLETSGPSYEQYF.

This rearrangement joins TRBV30 to TRBJ2-1, with 7 positions matching TRBD1. Germline assignment: CDR1 GTSNPN and CDR2 SVGIG (reference sequence). The CDR3 runs 13 residues. J was trimmed by 3 bases and V by 8 bases; bases with no gene match: 7. The CDR3 region is CAVDRVNYNEQFF. The CDR3 DNA reads as TGTGCCGTTGACAGGGTTAACTACAATGAGCAGTTCTTC.

This chain uses TRBV7-6 with TRBJ2-5; D unclear. The end of the DNA is better explained by TRBJ2-7, so the J call may be wrong. CDR3 length: 13 amino acids. Germline CDR1 SGHVS, CDR2 FNYEAQ. CDR3 sequence: CASSLALAYEQYF. The CDR3 bases are TGTGCCAGCAGCTTAGCGCTAGCCTACGAGCAGTACTTC.

About this clone: Other DNA sequences of this sample code for an identical CDR3. The chain uses TRBV5-1 and TRBJ1-2; the D gene is possibly TRBD1 (6 bases). From germline, CDR1 is SGHRS and CDR2 YFSETQ. V was clipped by 0 bases and J by 3 bases, with 6 bases between them. This CDR3 comprises 13 residues. The CDR3 reads CASSLDRDYGYTF. The CDR3 DNA reads as TGCGCCAGCAGCTTGGACAGGGACTATGGCTACACCTTC. The variable domain in full, completed from reference TRBV5-1 and TRBJ1-2, reads KAGVTQTPRYLIKTRGQQVTLSCSPISGHRSVSWYQQTPGQGLQFLFEYFSETQRNKGNFPGRFSGRQFSNSRSEMNVSTLELGDSALYLCASSLDRDYGYTFGSGTRLTVV.

For the CDR3, the DNA is TGTGCCAGCAGCTTCCTCGGCGGGCCCAATCAGCCCCAGCATTTT. Amino acids: CASSFLGGPNQPQHF. The genes are TRBV28 and TRBJ1-5; the D is unclear. The V and J ends lost 6 bases and 3 bases respectively, with 15 bases between them. Germline CDR1 MDHEN, CDR2 SYDVKM. This CDR3 has 15 residues.

This clone was seen a few times. The rearrangement uses TRBV6-1 and TRBJ2-3; 8 positions agree with TRBD1. The CDR3 consists of 14 residues. The junction had 10 bases not matched to a gene; V was cut back by 7 bases and J by 7 bases. CDR1 is MNHNS, CDR2 SASEGT, per germline. CDR3 DNA: TGTGCCAGCACCTCCGGGACAGGCTTAAATACGCAGTATTTT. This codes for CASTSGTGLNTQYF.

The gene calls are TRBV19 and TRBJ1-5; 11 bases map to TRBD1. CDR3 length: 16 residues. Germline trimming cut 7 bases from V and 7 bases from J; bases unmatched to any gene: 12. Germline-derived CDR1 and CDR2 are LNHDA and SQIVND (reference sequence). The CDR3 region is CASTPRTGGYEQPQHF. The CDR3 DNA reads TGTGCCAGTACCCCTCGGACAGGGGGCTACGAACAGCCCCAGCATTTT. The whole variable domain, filled in from reference TRBV19 and TRBJ1-5, reads DGGITQSPKYLFRKEGQNVTLSCEQNLNHDAMYWYRQDPGQGLRLIYYSQIVNDFQKGDIAEGYSVSREKKESFPLTVTSAQKNPTAFYLCASTPRTGGYEQPQHFGDGTRLSIL.

The chain combines TRBV10-3 with TRBJ2-2; D is ambiguous. CDR1 is ENHRY, CDR2 SYGVKD, per germline. CDR3 size: 13 residues. Trimming took off 8 bases at V and 6 bases at J, with 13 bases between the two ends. The CDR3 DNA reads TGTGCCATCCGAGAGGAAAGGCCCGGGGAGCTGTTTTTT. The encoded protein is CAIREERPGELFF.

The CDR3 DNA sequence: TGTGCCAGCTCACCACTGGTAATTTCGAGTAGCTCCTACAATGAGCAGTTCTTC. The encoded protein is CASSPLVISSSSYNEQFF. The chain joins TRBV18 to TRBJ2-1; unclear D gene. V lost 1 base and J 0 bases, leaving 16 bases between the germline ends. The CDR3 covers 18 residues. The germline gives CDR1 KGHSH, CDR2 LQKENI.

The V gene is TRBV18, the J gene TRBJ1-1, with a tentative D call TRBD1 (6 bases). Germline-derived CDR1 and CDR2 are KGHSH and LQKENI. The CDR3 covers 14 residues. V was pared by 4 bases and J by 3 bases, with 12 bases between. CDR3 DNA sequence: TGTGCCAGCTCACAACAGGGATGGGACACTGAAGCTTTCTTT. Amino acids: CASSQQGWDTEAFF.

J is TRBJ1-5 and V is TRBV10-2, with D unresolved. V lost 1 base to trimming and J lost 5 bases, with 15 bases between them. The CDR3 has 16 residues. Germline-derived CDR1 and CDR2 are WSHSY and SAAADI. Written as DNA, the CDR3 is TGCGCCAGCAGTGAGTTGGTAGCCTCAAAGGATCAGCCCCAGCATTTT. This codes for CASSELVASKDQPQHF.

V usage is TRBV7-8 and J usage is TRBJ1-5; D is possibly TRBD1 (5 bases). Germline V gene lookup returns CDR1 SGHVS and CDR2 FQNEAQ. V lost 2 bases and J 3 bases, leaving 11 bases between the germline ends. The CDR3 extends over 15 amino acids. CDR3 nucleotides: TGTGCCAGCAGCTTACTTGGGGCCGACAATCAGCCCCAGCATTTT. As protein: CASSLLGADNQPQHF.

This clone appeared a few times. The rearrangement links TRBV5-6 to TRBJ2-3, with 7 positions matching TRBD1. CDR3 length: 15 amino acids. Trimming took 5 bases from V and 0 from J; bases not matched to a gene: 6. CDR1 and CDR2 (germline): SGHDT, YYEEEE. The CDR3 DNA sequence: TGTGCCAGCAGGATCCTGGGACAGAGCACAGATACGCAGTATTTT. Amino acid sequence: CASRILGQSTDTQYF.

The gene calls are TRBV7-2 and TRBJ2-2; no definite D call. V gave up 3 bases and J gave up 2 bases, with 10 bases separating them. Germline CDR1 reads SGHTA; CDR2 reads FQGNSA. The CDR3 is 15 amino acids. In DNA form, the CDR3 reads TGTGCCAGCAGCTTCGCAGGTCACAACACCGGGGAGCTGTTTTTT. Protein product: CASSFAGHNTGELFF.